This entry is about one TCR beta chain. The antigen is unknown. The donors were part of the validation cohort, which consisted of about 120 subjects and was separate from the first cohort of about 670 subjects. TCRdb's table, derived via immunoSEQ multiplex PCR, lists solely in-frame clones and lacks some. The table lists roughly 330,000 clones, about 85% of them singletons, with roughly 1.2% in the top ten. This sample is drawn from a study of cytomegalovirus exposure and HLA in healthy donors. Whole-study findings and limits: Subsequent analysis found a tendency for first-cohort TCR clusters to co-occur within the approximately 130 validation repertoires.

Per germline, CDR1 SGHVS and CDR2 FQNEAQ. The CDR3 totals 15 residues. V was shortened by 0 bases and J by 5 bases, with 14 bases between the two germline ends. This receptor was taken from a woman in her twenties or thirties in good health and CMV-seropositive. Sequenced: PBMCs. V is TRBV7-8 and J is TRBJ2-7; D is perhaps TRBD2 (5 bases). The CDR3 spells CASSLAGAINNEQYF. In nucleotides, the CDR3 is TGTGCCAGCAGCTTAGCGGGAGCCATCAACAACGAGCAGTACTTC.